This passage covers 7 T cell receptor beta chains from one sample sequenced in a study of blood T cells in healthy people across ages. A second roughly 7 to 12 cycle PCR used barcoded and J-beta primers. Each CDR3 protein is one row after TCRdb ran MiXCR on the 5' RACE reads. The repertoire holds 1.5 million to 2 million distinct CDR3 sequences, with around 48% as singletons. Material: blood. These receptors were collected from a woman between 35 and 50 years old in good health.

In its sample, this clonotype was seen a few times. This chain links TRBV9 with TRBJ2-7; 12 bases line up with TRBD2. Near its end, the DNA agrees better with TRBJ2-5, so the J call may be wrong. The CDR3 spans 18 residues. The germline CDR1 and CDR2 sequences are SGDLS and YYNGEE. The CDR3 sequence is CASSVGLGLAGSQETQYF. The CDR3, as DNA: TGTGCCAGCAGCGTAGGACTGGGACTAGCGGGTTCACAAGAGACCCAGTACTTC.

In this sample, this clonotype turned up a few times. The chain recombines TRBV6-1 with TRBJ2-1, with TRBD2 matching over 10 bases. CDR3 length equals 15 residues. With V trimmed by 6 bases and J by 7 bases, 9 bases remained unmatched. Germline values: CDR1 MNHNS, CDR2 SASEGT. This chain's CDR3 is CASRTTSGVRNEQFF. CDR3 in DNA: TGTGCCAGCAGGACAACTAGCGGGGTTAGGAATGAGCAGTTCTTC.

V is TRBV29-1 and J is TRBJ2-1, with D uncertain. The CDR3 loop spans 14 amino acids. With 4 bases removed from V and 0 bases from J, the gap between germline ends came to 10 bases. CDR1 SQVTM and CDR2 ANQGSEA come from the germline V gene. CDR3 in amino acids: CSVVWSPSYNEQFF. The CDR3 DNA is TGCAGCGTTGTTTGGTCCCCCTCCTACAATGAGCAGTTCTTC.

This clonotype was counted only a few times. This chain links TRBV7-2 with TRBJ2-3; perhaps TRBD2 as D (6 bases). Germline loops: CDR1 SGHTA, CDR2 FQGNSA. V dropped 7 bases and J dropped 4 bases, with 15 bases sitting between them. The CDR3 extends over 14 amino acids. As DNA, the CDR3 is TGTGCCAGCACCCCGTGGAGGGAGTCAGATACGCAGTATTTT. Protein product: CASTPWRESDTQYF.

This clonotype appeared a few times. The V call is TRBV12-3 or TRBV12-4, the J call TRBJ2-3; D is perhaps TRBD1 or TRBD2 (5 bases each). V was trimmed by 3 bases and J by 1 base, leaving 17 bases between them. The CDR3 consists of 17 residues. The CDR3 protein is CASSFRRGRDGTDTQYF. As DNA, the CDR3 is TGTGCCAGCAGTTTCCGACGGGGACGGGATGGCACAGATACGCAGTATTTT.

This chain uses TRBV4-2 with TRBJ2-1; 10 nucleotides agree with TRBD1. CDR3 length equals 18 residues. J lost 0 bases, V lost 3 bases, and 8 bases had no gene match. Germline lookup yields CDR1 LGHNA and CDR2 YNFKEQ. The CDR3 reads CASSQTGTGASSYNEQFF. DNA of the CDR3: TGTGCCAGCAGCCAGACCGGGACAGGGGCGAGCTCCTACAATGAGCAGTTCTTC.

Concerning this clonotype itself: Germline is not matched at one junction end, which may reflect a read error. The chain uses TRBV7-9 and TRBJ2-3, with D possibly TRBD2 on 6 matching bases. The germline gives CDR1 SEHNR, CDR2 FQNEAQ (reference sequence). This CDR3 is built from 15 residues. CDR3 coding DNA: TGTGCCAGCAGCCATGCTAGCGTACGCACAGATACGCGGTATTTT. This codes for CASSHASVRTDTRYF.